Only a few counts were recorded for the clone carrying this T cell receptor (beta chain). Its antigen is as yet unknown. This record belongs to a study of post-analysis software for immune sequencing data. Study overall: Multiple sclerosis in the patients followed relapsing-remitting, secondary progressive and progressive-relapsing courses.

The study, taken as a whole, reports: There was significantly lower normalized Chao1 diversity in multiple sclerosis patients than in controls. Four to six TRBV segments, including TRBV5-6, TRBV5-1 and TRBV20-1, were more frequent in patients than controls. Samples sharing a preparation batch grouped tightly together when assessed by F measure.

V dropped 8 bases and J dropped 1 base, with 16 bases sitting between them. The CDR3 is 14 amino acids. CDR1 SQVTM and CDR2 ANQGSEA come from the germline V gene. Prepared libraries of TCR beta cDNA carried unique molecular identifiers. A population of about 0.95 to 11 million T cells gave rise to approximately 500,000 cDNA molecules. MiXCR, run by TCRdb on the PCR reads, gives a single entry per CDR3 protein. The table lists 750,000 to 950,000 distinct CDR3 sequences, around 42% of them singletons. J is TRBJ2-3 and V is TRBV29-1; D perhaps matches TRBD1 (5 bases). This receptor was obtained from a girl between 10 and 17 years old with multiple sclerosis. The specimen sequenced was blood. The DNA for the CDR3 is TGCAGCCTCCAACAGGCAAAAGGCACAGATACGCAGTATTTT. This translates into CSLQQAKGTDTQYF.